This T cell receptor beta chain emerged from a study of Graves' ophthalmopathy and Graves' hyperthyroidism. For the study at large: Over 18 months of follow-up, stable hyperthyroidism required that no ophthalmopathy appear. Broader study findings: Detected in blood as well were most expanded thyroid clonotypes with frequency above 0.001.

Amplification from RNA transcripts yielded the TCR beta CDR3 regions. Second-round multiplex PCR came after first-round RT-PCR with HTBI primers. TCRdb itself ran the multiplex PCR reads through MiXCR, one entry per CDR3 protein. The table includes about 1.2 million distinct CDR3 sequences, about 38% detected once. This clonotype was found many times. Its antigen is still unknown. New diagnoses, under 2 months' duration, and ages 18 to 65 characterized the hyperthyroidism patients. The CDR3 totals 15 residues. V was pared by 2 bases and J by 3 bases, with 4 bases of the junction left unmatched. The germline CDR1 and CDR2 sequences are MNHEY and SVGAGI.

This TCR was recovered from an adult man with Graves' hyperthyroidism. The chain links TRBV6-5 to TRBJ1-5, with 7 nucleotides matching TRBD1. Sequencing was done on a sample of peripheral blood or thyroid tissue (not recorded which). The CDR3 nucleotides are TGTGCCAGCAGTTACCCTACAGGGGACAATCAGCCCCAGCATTTT. Its protein is CASSYPTGDNQPQHF.